Detailed here is one T cell receptor beta chain. What it binds is not known. 13 Jbeta primers and 60 Vbeta primers were used for the PCR. Sequencing used immunoSEQ multiplex PCR; TCRdb keeps in-frame clones, though not all of them. The top ten hold 10% of the sample, which has 100,000 or so clones, about 75% seen once. V lost 7 bases, J lost 2 bases, and 9 bases stayed unmatched. Germline CDR1 is MNHNS and CDR2 is SASEGT. The CDR3 is 15 residues long. These data are taken from a study of cytomegalovirus exposure and HLA in healthy donors. General study findings and limits: In a later analysis, V- and J-gene trimming of beta chains associated with a DCLRE1C missense variant, replicated independently.

This sequence originates from a man aged 25 to 40 in good health and CMV-seropositive. The specimen was PBMCs. The rearrangement joins TRBV6-1 to TRBJ2-3; 7 bases map to TRBD1. CDR3 loop: CASKKTGVVTDTQYF. The CDR3 coding sequence is TGTGCCAGCAAGAAAACAGGGGTCGTCACAGATACGCAGTATTTT.